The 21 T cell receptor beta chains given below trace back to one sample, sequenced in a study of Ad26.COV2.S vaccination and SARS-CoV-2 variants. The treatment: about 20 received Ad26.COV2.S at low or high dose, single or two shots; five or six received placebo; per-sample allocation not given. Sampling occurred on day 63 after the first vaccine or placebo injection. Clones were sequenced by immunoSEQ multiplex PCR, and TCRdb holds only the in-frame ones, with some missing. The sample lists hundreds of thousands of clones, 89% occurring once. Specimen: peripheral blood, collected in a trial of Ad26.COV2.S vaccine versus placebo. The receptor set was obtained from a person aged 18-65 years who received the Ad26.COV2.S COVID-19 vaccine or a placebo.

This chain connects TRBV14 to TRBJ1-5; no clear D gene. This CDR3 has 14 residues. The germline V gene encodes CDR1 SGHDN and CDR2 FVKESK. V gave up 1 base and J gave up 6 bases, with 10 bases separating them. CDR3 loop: CASSQGTPGQPQHF. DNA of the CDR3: TGTGCCAGCAGCCAAGGTACTCCCGGTCAGCCCCAGCATTTT.

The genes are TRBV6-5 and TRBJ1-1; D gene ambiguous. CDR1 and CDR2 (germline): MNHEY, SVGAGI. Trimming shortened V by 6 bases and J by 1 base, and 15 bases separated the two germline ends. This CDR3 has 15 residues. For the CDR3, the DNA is TGTGCCAGCAGACCCCTAAACCGAGGGAACACTGAAGCTTTCTTT. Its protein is CASRPLNRGNTEAFF.

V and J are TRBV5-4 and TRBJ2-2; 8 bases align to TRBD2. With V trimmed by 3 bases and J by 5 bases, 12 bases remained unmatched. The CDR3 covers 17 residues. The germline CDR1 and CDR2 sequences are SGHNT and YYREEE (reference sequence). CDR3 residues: CASSSTLAGLGTGELFF. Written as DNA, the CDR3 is TGTGCCAGCAGCTCGACGTTAGCGGGGTTAGGGACCGGGGAGCTGTTTTTT.

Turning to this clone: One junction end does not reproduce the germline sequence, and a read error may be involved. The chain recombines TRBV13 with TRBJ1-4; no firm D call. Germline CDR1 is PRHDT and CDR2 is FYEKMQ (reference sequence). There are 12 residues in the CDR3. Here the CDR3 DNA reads TGTGCCAGCAGCCTAGGCGAGGCCAGATTGTTTTTT. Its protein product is CASSLGEARLFF.

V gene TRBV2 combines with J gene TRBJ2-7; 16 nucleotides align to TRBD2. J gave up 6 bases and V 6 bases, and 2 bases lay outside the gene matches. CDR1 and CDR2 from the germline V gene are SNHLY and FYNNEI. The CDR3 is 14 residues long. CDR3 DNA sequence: TGTGCCAGCAGGGGACTAGCGGGAGGGCTCGAGCAGTACTTC. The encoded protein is CASRGLAGGLEQYF.

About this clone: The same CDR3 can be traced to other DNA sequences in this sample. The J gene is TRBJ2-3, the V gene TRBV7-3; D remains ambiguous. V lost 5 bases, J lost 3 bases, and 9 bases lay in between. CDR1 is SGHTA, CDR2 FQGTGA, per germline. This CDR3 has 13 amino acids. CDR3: CASSPLGTDTQYF. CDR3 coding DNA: TGTGCCAGCAGCCCTCTCGGGACAGATACGCAGTATTTT.

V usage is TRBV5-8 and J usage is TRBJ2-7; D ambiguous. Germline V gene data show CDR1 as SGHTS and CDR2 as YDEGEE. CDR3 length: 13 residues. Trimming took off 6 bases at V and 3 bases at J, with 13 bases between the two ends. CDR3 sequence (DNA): TGTGCCAGCATGAAAGGGTCGGACTACGAGCAGTACTTC. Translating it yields CASMKGSDYEQYF.

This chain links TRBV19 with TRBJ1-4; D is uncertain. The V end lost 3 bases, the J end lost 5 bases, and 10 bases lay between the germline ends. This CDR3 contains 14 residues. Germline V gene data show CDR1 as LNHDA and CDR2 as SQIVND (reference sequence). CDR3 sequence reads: CASSIGQANEKLFF. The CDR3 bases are TGTGCCAGTAGTATTGGGCAGGCGAATGAAAAACTGTTTTTT.

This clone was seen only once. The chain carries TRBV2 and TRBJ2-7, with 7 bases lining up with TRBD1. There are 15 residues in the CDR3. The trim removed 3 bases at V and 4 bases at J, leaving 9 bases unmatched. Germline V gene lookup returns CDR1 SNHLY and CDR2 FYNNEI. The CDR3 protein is CASSEIYRGRYEQYF. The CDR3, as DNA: TGTGCCAGCAGTGAGATATACAGGGGCCGGTACGAGCAGTACTTC.

The DNA of the CDR3 is TGCGCCAGCAGCAAGGGACAGCTCCAAGAGACCCAGTACTTC. Its translation: CASSKGQLQETQYF. This chain uses TRBV5-1 with TRBJ2-5, with 7 bases matching TRBD1. CDR3 length equals 14 residues. CDR1 SGHRS and CDR2 YFSETQ come from the germline V gene. V lost 4 bases to trimming and J lost 1 base; unmatched junction nucleotides: 4.

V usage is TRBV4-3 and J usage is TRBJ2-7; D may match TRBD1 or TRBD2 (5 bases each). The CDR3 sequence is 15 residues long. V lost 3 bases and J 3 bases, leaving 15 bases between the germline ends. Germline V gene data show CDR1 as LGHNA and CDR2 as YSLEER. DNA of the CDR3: TGCGCCAGCAGCCAGGACGGGGCCCACTTCTACGAGCAGTACTTC. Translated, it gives CASSQDGAHFYEQYF.

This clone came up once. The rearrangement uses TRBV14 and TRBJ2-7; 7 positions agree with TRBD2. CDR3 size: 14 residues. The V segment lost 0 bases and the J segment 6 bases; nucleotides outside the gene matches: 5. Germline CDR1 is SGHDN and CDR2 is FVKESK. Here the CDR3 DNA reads TGTGCCAGCAGCCAAGACCCGCCGGGAGGCGAGCAGTACTTC. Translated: CASSQDPPGGEQYF.

The CDR3 loop reads CASTPVNTGELFF. CDR3 nucleotide sequence: TGTGCTAGTACGCCAGTCAACACCGGGGAGCTGTTTTTT. The chain combines TRBV11-2 with TRBJ2-2; no clear D. Germline values: CDR1 SGHAT, CDR2 FQNNGV. The CDR3 extends over 13 amino acids.

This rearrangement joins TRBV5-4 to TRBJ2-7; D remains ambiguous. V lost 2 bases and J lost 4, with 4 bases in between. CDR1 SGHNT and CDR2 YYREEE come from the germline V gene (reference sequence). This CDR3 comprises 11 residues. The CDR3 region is CASSFNYEQYF. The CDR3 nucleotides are TGTGCCAGCAGCTTTAATTACGAGCAGTACTTC.

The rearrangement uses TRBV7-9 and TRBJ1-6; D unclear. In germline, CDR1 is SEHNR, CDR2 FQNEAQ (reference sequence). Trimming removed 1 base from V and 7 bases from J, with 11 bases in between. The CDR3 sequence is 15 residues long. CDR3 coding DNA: TGTGCCAGCAGCTTAGGGGTAGGGCCCAATTCACCCCTCCACTTT. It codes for CASSLGVGPNSPLHF.

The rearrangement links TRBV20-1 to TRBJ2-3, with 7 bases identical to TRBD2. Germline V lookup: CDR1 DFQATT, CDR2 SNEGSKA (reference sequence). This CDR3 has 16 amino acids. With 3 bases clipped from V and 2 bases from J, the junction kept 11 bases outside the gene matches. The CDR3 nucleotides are TGCAGTGCTAGTCTCTCACTAGCGACCCCCACAGATACGCAGTATTTT. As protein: CSASLSLATPTDTQYF.

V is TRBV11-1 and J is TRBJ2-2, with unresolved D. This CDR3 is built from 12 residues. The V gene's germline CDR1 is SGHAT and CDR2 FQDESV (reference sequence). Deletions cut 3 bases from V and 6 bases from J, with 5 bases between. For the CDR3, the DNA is TGTGCCAGCAGCTTTAGATCCGGGGAGCTGTTTTTT. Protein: CASSFRSGELFF.

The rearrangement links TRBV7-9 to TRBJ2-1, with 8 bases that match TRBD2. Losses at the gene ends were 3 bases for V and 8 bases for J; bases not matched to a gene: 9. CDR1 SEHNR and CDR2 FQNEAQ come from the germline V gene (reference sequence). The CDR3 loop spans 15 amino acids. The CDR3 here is CASSFPYGGAHEQFF. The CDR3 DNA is TGTGCCAGCAGCTTCCCGTACGGGGGGGCCCATGAGCAGTTCTTC.

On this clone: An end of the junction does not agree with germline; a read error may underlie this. CDR3 sequence reads: CASTKYTGELFF. As DNA, the CDR3 is TGTGCGAGCACAAAGTATACCGGGGAGCTGTTTTTT. The chain recombines TRBV2 with TRBJ2-2; unclear D gene. CDR1 and CDR2 from the germline V gene are SNHLY and FYNNEI. The CDR3 loop spans 12 amino acids.

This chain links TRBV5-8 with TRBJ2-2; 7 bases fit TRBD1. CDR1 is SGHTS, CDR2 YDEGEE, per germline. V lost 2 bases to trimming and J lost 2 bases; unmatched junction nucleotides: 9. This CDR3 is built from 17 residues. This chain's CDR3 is CASSFSSGTVNTGELFF. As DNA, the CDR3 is TGTGCCAGCAGCTTTTCGTCCGGGACAGTAAACACCGGGGAGCTGTTTTTT.

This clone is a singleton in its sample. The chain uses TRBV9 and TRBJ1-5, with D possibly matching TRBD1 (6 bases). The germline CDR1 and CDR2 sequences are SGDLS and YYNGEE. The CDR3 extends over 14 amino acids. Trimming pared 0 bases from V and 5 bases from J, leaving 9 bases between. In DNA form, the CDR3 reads TGTGCCAGCAGCGTAGGGACAGCGGATCAGCCCCAGCATTTT. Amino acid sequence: CASSVGTADQPQHF.